The present TCR beta chain was sequenced within a study of CD8 T cells in Susac syndrome. The V segment lost 3 bases and the J segment 3 bases; nucleotides outside the gene matches: 8. Germline V gene data show CDR1 as DFQATT and CDR2 as SNEGSKA (reference sequence). CDR3 length: 15 amino acids. It was negative isolation that provided the CD8+ and CD4+ T cells, whereas TEMRA cells were enriched by FACS. RNA amounts of roughly 0.5 to 1 ug underwent reverse transcription with random hexamers. TCRdb recomputed calls from the immunoSEQ multiplex PCR reads with MiXCR, one row per CDR3 protein. The table shows some 300,000 distinct CDR3 sequences, with approximately 85% occurring only once.

The J gene is TRBJ2-7, the V gene TRBV20-1, with 10 bases matching TRBD1. The sample was CD8+ T cells from PBMCs. The receptor was derived from a human donor with multiple sclerosis. The chain's CDR3 is CSARVDWDRGYEQYF. DNA of the CDR3: TGCAGTGCTAGGGTGGACTGGGACAGGGGCTACGAGCAGTACTTC.